These 29 T cell receptor beta chains share one sample of origin, sequenced in a study of blood T cells in healthy people across ages. A second PCR, run for about 6 to 11 cycles, used a sample-barcoded 5' primer plus a J-beta primer mix. TCRdb processed the 5' RACE reads anew with MiXCR; each CDR3 protein has one entry. The data show roughly 720,000 distinct CDR3 sequences, 53% seen once. Sample: blood. The receptors come from a man aged 80 or over in good health.

The CDR3 protein is CASRWSAITQYF. The CDR3 nucleotides read TGTGCCAGCAGGTGGTCCGCTATAACCCAGTACTTC. The gene calls are TRBV2 and TRBJ2-4; D gene uncertain. The CDR3 runs to 12 residues. Trimming took off 6 bases at V and 13 bases at J, with 16 bases between the two ends. CDR1 and CDR2 from the germline V gene are SNHLY and FYNNEI.

This clonotype was seen ten or more times. The chain joins TRBV27 to TRBJ1-1, with D perhaps TRBD1 (5 bases). CDR3 size: 15 residues. CDR1 and CDR2 from the germline V gene are MNHEY and SMNVEV (reference sequence). V lost 6 bases and J 1 base, leaving 15 bases between the germline ends. The CDR3 bases are TGTGCCAGCAGCCCCGGGGGGTACACGAACACTGAAGCTTTCTTT. Protein sequence: CASSPGGYTNTEAFF.

This clonotype was counted once. The chain couples TRBV2 to TRBJ2-7, with 8 bases that match TRBD1. CDR3 length: 15 residues. CDR1 is SNHLY and CDR2 is FYNNEI in the germline V gene. The V gene end was trimmed by 1 base and the J gene end by 3 bases; junction bases not matched to a gene: 5. The CDR3 coding sequence is TGTGCCAGCAGTGAAGGTCCGGGACAGGTCTACGAGCAGTACTTC. Its translation: CASSEGPGQVYEQYF.

This clonotype was recorded many times. This chain links TRBV29-1 with TRBJ2-1, with 8 bases that match TRBD2. The CDR3 spans 15 residues. Germline CDR1 is SQVTM and CDR2 is ANQGSEA. The trim removed 7 bases at V and 9 bases at J, leaving 17 bases unmatched. CDR3 region: CSASFGAGGLGEQFF. For the CDR3, the DNA is TGCAGCGCATCGTTCGGGGCGGGAGGCCTCGGTGAGCAGTTCTTC.

The table lists this clonotype with a few counts. This chain connects TRBV7-3 to TRBJ2-1; TRBD1 or TRBD2 may be the D gene (5 bases each). V was trimmed by 4 bases and J by 2 bases, leaving 12 bases between them. The germline gives CDR1 SGHTA, CDR2 FQGTGA. The CDR3 loop spans 15 amino acids. The CDR3 loop is CASSSGPEPYNEQFF. The CDR3 DNA is TGTGCCAGCAGCTCGGGACCAGAGCCCTACAATGAGCAGTTCTTC.

The V and J genes are TRBV28 and TRBJ2-7; a possible D gene is TRBD2 (5 bases). CDR1 and CDR2 (germline): MDHEN, SYDVKM. The length of the CDR3 is 15 residues. The V end was cut by 7 bases, the J end by 0 bases, with 16 bases between. Here the CDR3 reads CASKLASASSYEQYF. The CDR3 bases are TGTGCCAGCAAATTAGCGAGCGCGAGCTCCTACGAGCAGTACTTC.

This chain joins TRBV11-2 and TRBJ2-7; 7 nucleotides align to TRBD1. CDR1 SGHAT and CDR2 FQNNGV come from the germline V gene. The CDR3 consists of 13 residues. Trimming took 5 bases from V and 2 from J; bases not matched to a gene: 3. CDR3 DNA sequence: TGTGCCAGCAGCACCGACAGGGCCTACGAGCAGTACTTC. It encodes CASSTDRAYEQYF.

This sequence joins TRBV5-1 and TRBJ2-5; a possible D gene is TRBD1 (6 bases). The end of the DNA aligns better with TRBJ2-7, so the J call may be wrong. The CDR3 covers 14 residues. Germline-derived CDR1 and CDR2 are SGHRS and YFSETQ. The DNA of the CDR3 is TGCGCCAGCAGCTTCCAGGGGTGGATGAACGAGCAGTACTTC. Its translation: CASSFQGWMNEQYF.

This rearrangement joins TRBV7-3 to TRBJ2-7; D might be TRBD2 (5 bases). Germline V CDR1 and CDR2: SGHTA, FQGTGA. The CDR3 is made up of 13 amino acids. The germline V and J ends were trimmed by 2 bases and 5 bases, with 10 bases remaining between them. The CDR3 region has the DNA TGTGCCAGCAGCTTATATGAGGGCAACGAGCAGTACTTC. Its translation: CASSLYEGNEQYF.

The table lists this clonotype with a count of one. The chain carries TRBV20-1 and TRBJ1-5; weak D call: TRBD1 (5 bases). The CDR3 loop spans 14 amino acids. Trimming removed 4 bases from V and 7 bases from J, with 17 bases in between. Germline V gene data show CDR1 as DFQATT and CDR2 as SNEGSKA (reference sequence). CDR3 DNA sequence: TGCAGTGCTAAAAGGGCAGGGCTTGGGCAGCCCCAGCATTTT. This translates into CSAKRAGLGQPQHF.

The CDR3 nucleotides read TGTGCCAGCAGCTTAGGAGTCCGAATAGAGACCCAGTACTTC. It is translated as CASSLGVRIETQYF. The J gene is TRBJ2-5, the V gene TRBV13; D gene uncertain. The CDR3 is made up of 14 amino acids. V was clipped by 0 bases and J by 4 bases, with 9 bases between them. CDR1 is PRHDT, CDR2 FYEKMQ, per germline (reference sequence).

This clonotype was observed a few times. This chain uses TRBV6-5 with TRBJ1-2; no definite D call. Germline lookup yields CDR1 MNHEY and CDR2 SVGAGI. V was cut by 6 bases and J by 0 bases, with 17 bases left in between. The CDR3 contains 16 residues. In nucleotides, the CDR3 is TGTGCCAGCAGCCGCGGTATAGGGCCGGCTAACTATGGCTACACCTTC. It yields the protein CASSRGIGPANYGYTF.

The CDR3 reads CASSKRSQDSGGGYTF. Here the CDR3 DNA reads TGTGCCAGCAGCAAAAGGTCCCAGGACAGCGGTGGTGGCTACACCTTC. V and J are TRBV21-1 and TRBJ1-2. TRBV21-1 is noted as a pseudogene. The CDR3 loop spans 16 amino acids.

The J gene is TRBJ2-5, the V gene TRBV5-1; D not certain. The V gene's germline CDR1 is SGHRS and CDR2 YFSETQ. V lost 1 base and J lost 5, with 12 bases in between. This CDR3 spans 14 amino acids. The CDR3 region is CASSLRLSEETQYF. CDR3 nucleotides: TGCGCCAGCAGCTTGAGATTGTCCGAGGAGACCCAGTACTTC.

CDR3 DNA: TGTGCCAGCAGCGTTACTGGGGGCGCGGGAGGCTACACCTTC. Amino acid sequence: CASSVTGGAGGYTF. The chain joins TRBV9 to TRBJ1-2; D is possibly TRBD1 (6 bases). CDR1 is SGDLS, CDR2 YYNGEE, per germline. CDR3 length: 14 residues. Trimming stripped 2 bases from V and 8 bases from J, with 16 bases between.

This clonotype was observed a handful of times. The rearrangement links TRBV7-9 to TRBJ2-5, with TRBD1 identical over 9 bases. This CDR3 comprises 15 residues. Germline-derived CDR1 and CDR2 are SEHNR and FQNEAQ (reference sequence). J lost 4 bases, V lost 6 bases, and 9 bases had no gene match. Here the CDR3 DNA reads TGTGCCAGCAGGGGGACAGGGAGAGACAGAGAGACCCAGTACTTC. It specifies CASRGTGRDRETQYF.

This clonotype has more than one count but fewer than ten. The chain uses TRBV6-5 and TRBJ2-6, with D unresolved. Germline V gives CDR1 MNHEY, CDR2 SVGAGI. The CDR3 sequence is 16 residues long. V gave up 6 bases and J gave up 0 bases, with 12 bases separating them. CDR3 sequence: CASSRLSVSGANVLTF. The CDR3 DNA sequence: TGTGCCAGCAGCCGTCTGTCGGTCTCTGGGGCCAACGTCCTGACTTTC.

This clonotype has more than one count but fewer than ten. The CDR3 DNA reads as TGTGCCAGCAGTGATCCGGGACAGGGTTTGCAGACCCAGTACTTC. Residues: CASSDPGQGLQTQYF. The V call is TRBV25-1, the J call TRBJ2-5; 9 nucleotides agree with TRBD1. In germline, CDR1 is MGHDK, CDR2 SYGVNS. The CDR3 length is 15 residues. Unmatched junction bases numbered 8, after V lost 3 bases and J lost 6 bases.

The V call is TRBV12-3 or TRBV12-4, the J call TRBJ2-5, with D tentatively TRBD2 (5 bases). This CDR3 spans 15 amino acids. Trimming pared 4 bases from V and 1 base from J, leaving 13 bases between. CDR3: CASSSITGVQETQYF. As DNA, the CDR3 is TGTGCCAGCAGTTCAATTACCGGGGTCCAAGAGACCCAGTACTTC.

This rearrangement joins TRBV20-1 to TRBJ2-1; 10 bases agree with TRBD2. Germline lookup yields CDR1 DFQATT and CDR2 SNEGSKA (reference sequence). V trimming: 3 bases; J trimming: 5 bases; junction bases outside the gene matches: 10. This CDR3 contains 16 residues. The CDR3 DNA sequence: TGCAGTGCTAGTCGGACCCTAGCGGGAGTCCACAATGAGCAGTTCTTC. Its protein is CSASRTLAGVHNEQFF.

The chain uses TRBV10-3 and TRBJ2-7; 7 bases agree with TRBD2. Per germline, CDR1 ENHRY and CDR2 SYGVKD. J lost 1 base, V lost 0 bases, and 6 bases had no gene match. This CDR3 spans 16 amino acids. The CDR3 loop is CAISESLGLGSYEQYF. CDR3 nucleotides: TGTGCCATCAGTGAGTCCCTCGGACTAGGATCCTACGAGCAGTACTTC.

About this clonotype: The junction and the germline gene differ at one end; a read error may be behind it. The gene calls are TRBV2 and TRBJ2-7; a possible D gene is TRBD2 (6 bases). The CDR3 is made up of 15 amino acids. The germline V gene encodes CDR1 SNHLY and CDR2 FYNNEI. The CDR3 region has the DNA TGTGCCAGCAGTGAAAGGGGACTTAGCTCCTACGGGCAGTACTTC. Protein product: CASSERGLSSYGQYF.

Comment on this clonotype: At one end, the junction sequence differs from germline, possibly due to a read error. The chain uses TRBV9 and TRBJ2-3, with TRBD2 identical over 10 bases. Germline V gene sequence: CDR1 SGDLS, CDR2 YYNGEE. The CDR3 consists of 15 residues. The DNA of the CDR3 is TGTACCAGCAGCACAACCGGGACTAGCGAGAATACGCAGTATTTT. Translated, it gives CTSSTTGTSENTQYF.

V gene TRBV7-2 combines with J gene TRBJ2-2; D is tentatively TRBD1 or TRBD2 (5 bases each). The ends were cut back, 1 base at V and 4 bases at J, with 13 bases in the middle. The germline V gene has CDR1 SGHTA and CDR2 FQGNSA. The CDR3 sequence is 16 residues long. In nucleotides, the CDR3 is TGTGCCAGCAGCTTAGGCCCTGGGGGAGTCACCGGGGAGCTGTTTTTT. Translated: CASSLGPGGVTGELFF.

The J gene is TRBJ2-2, the V gene TRBV6-6; D is possibly TRBD1 or TRBD2 (5 bases each). V was trimmed by 6 bases and J by 4 bases, leaving 12 bases between them. CDR1 is MNHNY and CDR2 is SVGAGI in the germline V gene (reference sequence). The CDR3 contains 14 residues. CDR3 in amino acids: CASSRSGGTGELFF. The CDR3 bases are TGTGCCAGCAGCCGAAGTGGGGGCACCGGGGAGCTGTTTTTT.

The J gene is TRBJ1-1, the V gene TRBV11-1; 7 bases line up with TRBD1. There are 15 residues in the CDR3. V lost 0 bases to trimming and J lost 5 bases; unmatched junction nucleotides: 6. The germline CDR1 and CDR2 sequences are SGHAT and FQDESV (reference sequence). The CDR3 here is CASSLAGQMGTEAFF. CDR3 nucleotide sequence: TGTGCCAGCAGCTTAGCGGGACAGATGGGGACTGAAGCTTTCTTT.

This sequence joins TRBV7-2 and TRBJ2-1; 11 bases align to TRBD2. Germline CDR1 SGHTA, CDR2 FQGNSA. The CDR3 runs 16 residues. The trim removed 3 bases at V and 10 bases at J, leaving 11 bases unmatched. The CDR3 protein is CASSFPASGRRDEQFF. In DNA, the CDR3 is TGTGCCAGCAGCTTCCCGGCTAGCGGGAGGAGGGACGAGCAGTTCTTC.

The chain combines TRBV6-5 with TRBJ2-2; D is undetermined. V lost 3 bases to trimming and J lost 7 bases, with 6 bases between them. Germline CDR1 MNHEY, CDR2 SVGAGI. CDR3 size: 12 residues. CDR3 nucleotide sequence: TGTGCCAGCAGTTATGGAAGCGGGGAGCTGTTTTTT. Translated: CASSYGSGELFF.

CDR3 nucleotides: TGTGCCAGCACCTATGGGACAGGGGGCTCCTACGAGCAGTACTTC. This encodes CASTYGTGGSYEQYF. The chain is built from TRBV6-6 and TRBJ2-7; 11 bases match TRBD1. The CDR3 runs 15 residues. The germline CDR1 and CDR2 sequences are MNHNY and SVGAGI (reference sequence). With 7 bases clipped from V and 0 bases from J, the junction kept 5 bases outside the gene matches.